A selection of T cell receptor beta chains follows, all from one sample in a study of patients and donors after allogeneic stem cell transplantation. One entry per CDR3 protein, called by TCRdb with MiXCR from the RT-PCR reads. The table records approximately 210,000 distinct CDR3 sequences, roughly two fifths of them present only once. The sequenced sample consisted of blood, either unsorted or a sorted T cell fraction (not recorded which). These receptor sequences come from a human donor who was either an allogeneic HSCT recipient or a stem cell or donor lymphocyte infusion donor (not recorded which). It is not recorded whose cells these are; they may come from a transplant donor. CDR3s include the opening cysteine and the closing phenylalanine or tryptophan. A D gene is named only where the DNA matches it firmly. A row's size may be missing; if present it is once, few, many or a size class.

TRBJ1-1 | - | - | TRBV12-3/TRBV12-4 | CASSLGTPTLNTEAFF | TGTGCCAGCAGTTTAGGGACACCCACGTTGAACACTGAAGCTTTCTTT
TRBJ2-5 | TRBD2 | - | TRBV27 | CASSLIAGGPPETQYF | TGTGCCAGCAGTCTCATAGCGGGAGGGCCGCCAGAGACCCAGTACTTC
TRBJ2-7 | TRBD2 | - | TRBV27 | CASKPGGSYEQYF | TGTGCCAGCAAGCCGGGGGGCTCCTACGAGCAGTACTTC
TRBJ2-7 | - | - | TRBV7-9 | CASTRLGSYEQYF | TGTGCCAGCACCCGTCTGGGGAGCTACGAGCAGTACTTC
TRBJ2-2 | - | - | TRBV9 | CASSVGRTGELFF | TGTGCCAGCAGCGTAGGACGTACCGGGGAGCTGTTTTTT
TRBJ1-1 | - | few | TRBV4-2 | CASSITGSTEAFF | TGTGCCAGCAGTATTACAGGGTCCACTGAAGCTTTCTTT
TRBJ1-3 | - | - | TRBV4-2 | CASSQDTPSGNTIYF | TGTGCCAGCAGCCAAGATACTCCCTCTGGAAACACCATATATTTT
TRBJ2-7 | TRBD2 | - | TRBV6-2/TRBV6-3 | CASTPYGRKSYEQYF | TGTGCCAGCACCCCGTACGGGAGGAAGTCCTACGAGCAGTACTTC
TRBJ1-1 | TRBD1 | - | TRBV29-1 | CSAAGGAWTEAFF | TGCAGCGCCGCAGGGGGCGCGTGGACTGAAGCTTTCTTT
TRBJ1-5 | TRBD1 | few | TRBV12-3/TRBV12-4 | CASSLSYTGGSQPQHF | TGTGCCAGCAGTTTAAGTTATACAGGGGGAAGTCAGCCCCAGCATTTT
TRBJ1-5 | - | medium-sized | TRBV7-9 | CASSLGTQPQHF | TGTGCCAGCAGCTTGGGGACTCAGCCCCAGCATTTT
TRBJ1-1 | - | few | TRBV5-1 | CASSPREGPTEAFF | TGCGCCAGCAGCCCGAGAGAGGGTCCCACTGAAGCTTTCTTT
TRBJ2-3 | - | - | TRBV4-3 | CASSRRQVSSQGTQYF | TGCGCCAGCAGCCGGAGACAGGTATCCTCCCAGGGGACGCAGTATTTT
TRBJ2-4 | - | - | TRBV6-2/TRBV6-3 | CASSEVGRAKNIQYF | TGTGCCAGCAGCGAGGTCGGGCGAGCCAAAAACATTCAGTACTTC
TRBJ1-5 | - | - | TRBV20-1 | CSARDFRDQNQPQHF | TGCAGTGCTAGAGATTTTAGGGATCAAAATCAGCCCCAGCATTTT
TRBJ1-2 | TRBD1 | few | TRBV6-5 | CAKLAGKGADRGYTF | TGTGCCAAGCTAGCCGGGAAGGGGGCGGACCGTGGCTACACCTTC
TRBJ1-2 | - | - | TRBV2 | CASTPTGGRDYGYTF | TGTGCCAGCACCCCAACCGGGGGGCGCGACTATGGCTACACCTTC
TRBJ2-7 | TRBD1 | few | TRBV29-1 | CSVGGQGALYEQYF | TGCAGCGTCGGGGGACAGGGAGCCCTCTACGAGCAGTACTTC
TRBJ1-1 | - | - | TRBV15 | CATSRSGVGDTEAFF | TGTGCCACCAGCAGATCAGGGGTCGGTGACACTGAAGCTTTCTTT
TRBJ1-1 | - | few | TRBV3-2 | CASSPNRETEAFF | TGTGCCAGCAGCCCCAATCGGGAGACTGAAGCTTTCTTT
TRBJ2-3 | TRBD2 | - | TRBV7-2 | CASSLLAGGPDTQYF | TGTGCCAGCAGCTTACTAGCGGGAGGGCCAGATACGCAGTATTTT
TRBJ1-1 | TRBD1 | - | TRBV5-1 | CASSLGDRTKQGTEAFF | TGCGCCAGCAGCTTGGGGGACAGGACTAAACAGGGCACTGAAGCTTTCTTT
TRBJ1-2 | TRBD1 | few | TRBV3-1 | CASSQDHGGGFGYTF | TGTGCCAGCAGCCAAGACCATGGAGGGGGCTTTGGCTACACCTTC
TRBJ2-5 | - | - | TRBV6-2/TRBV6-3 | CASSYGRDWETQYF | TGTGCCAGCAGTTACGGCCGGGATTGGGAGACCCAGTACTTC
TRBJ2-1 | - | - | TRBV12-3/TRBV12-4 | CASSTAGINEQFF | TGTGCCAGCAGTACTGCGGGAATCAATGAGCAGTTCTTC